This passage covers 10 T cell receptor beta chains from one sample sequenced in a study of cytomegalovirus exposure and HLA in healthy donors. PCR was performed using 60 Vbeta and 13 Jbeta primers. Measured with immunoSEQ multiplex PCR; TCRdb has only the in-frame clones, and not every one. The table shows roughly 100,000 clones, with approximately 80% occurring only once. Material for sequencing was PBMCs. Receptors originate from a male donor in good health and CMV-seropositive.

The rearrangement joins TRBV4-2 to TRBJ2-7; 7 nucleotides line up with TRBD1. Trimming took 0 bases from V and 0 from J; bases not matched to a gene: 8. In germline, CDR1 is LGHNA, CDR2 YNFKEQ. The CDR3 extends over 17 amino acids. For the CDR3, the DNA is TGTGCCAGCAGCCAAGAAGCTCAGGACAGGAGCTCCTACGAGCAGTACTTC. Translating it yields CASSQEAQDRSSYEQYF.

The V and J genes are TRBV9 and TRBJ2-1; the match to TRBD2 covers 11 bases. The CDR3 runs 18 residues. Germline CDR1 reads SGDLS; CDR2 reads YYNGEE. The J segment lost 4 bases and the V segment lost 0 bases, leaving 9 bases of the junction unmatched. The CDR3 loop reads CASSVGLAGTGDYNEQFF. Written as DNA, the CDR3 is TGTGCCAGCAGCGTAGGACTAGCGGGGACGGGGGATTACAATGAGCAGTTCTTC.

The rearrangement links TRBV10-3 to TRBJ1-1; D gene unclear. Trimming shortened V by 8 bases and J by 7 bases, and 17 bases separated the two germline ends. This CDR3 is 13 amino acids long. Germline V CDR1 and CDR2: ENHRY, SYGVKD. The CDR3 coding sequence is TGTGCCATCCACCCGAGGGAGGGAGGTGAAGCTTTCTTT. Protein sequence: CAIHPREGGEAFF.

This clone was picked up a small number of times. The chain has TRBV11-2 and TRBJ2-1, with 11 bases identical to TRBD2. Germline V gene data show CDR1 as SGHAT and CDR2 as FQNNGV. The J segment lost 10 bases and the V segment lost 5 bases, leaving 10 bases of the junction unmatched. This CDR3 spans 15 amino acids. CDR3 protein: CASSILAGESQEQFF. CDR3 DNA sequence: TGTGCCAGCAGCATACTAGCGGGAGAATCCCAAGAGCAGTTCTTC.

The chain uses TRBV29-1 and TRBJ1-2; 7 positions match TRBD1. The V and J ends lost 7 bases and 8 bases, in that order; junction bases with no gene match: 10. CDR1 is SQVTM and CDR2 is ANQGSEA in the germline V gene. This CDR3 comprises 12 residues. The chain's CDR3 is CSGRTGFEGYTF. The CDR3 bases are TGCAGCGGCCGGACAGGTTTTGAAGGCTACACCTTC.

CDR3: CASSLRTGVYEQYF. The CDR3 nucleotides read TGTGCCAGTAGTCTACGGACAGGGGTCTACGAGCAGTACTTC. The rearrangement links TRBV19 to TRBJ2-5; 9 bases are a match to TRBD1. The J call may be wrong; the DNA end is better matched by TRBJ2-7. The length of the CDR3 is 14 residues. The V gene's germline CDR1 is LNHDA and CDR2 SQIVND (reference sequence).

The V and J genes are TRBV6-1 and TRBJ1-2, with 10 positions matching TRBD1. Germline V lookup: CDR1 MNHNS, CDR2 SASEGT. CDR3 length equals 16 residues. The trim removed 3 bases at V and 0 bases at J, leaving 4 bases unmatched. The CDR3 DNA reads as TGTGCCAGCAGTGAGGGACAGGGGACCACTAACTATGGCTACACCTTC. Translation: CASSEGQGTTNYGYTF.

This clone was seen a single time. The chain joins TRBV19 to TRBJ2-1; TRBD1 is a possible D gene (7 bases). There are 14 residues in the CDR3. The ends were cut back, 6 bases at V and 3 bases at J, with 12 bases in the middle. Germline loops: CDR1 LNHDA, CDR2 SQIVND (reference sequence). The CDR3: CASRRQGGYNEQFF. For the CDR3, the DNA is TGTGCCAGTAGGAGACAGGGAGGCTACAATGAGCAGTTCTTC.

The CDR3 DNA reads as TGTGCCAGCAGCCCGATGGGACAGGAAGAGACCCAGTACTTC. It translates to CASSPMGQEETQYF. The V and J genes are TRBV7-2 and TRBJ2-5; 8 nucleotides align to TRBD1. The CDR3 spans 14 residues. V lost 5 bases to trimming and J lost 3 bases; unmatched junction nucleotides: 5. The germline V gene encodes CDR1 SGHTA and CDR2 FQGNSA. Full variable domain (rest looked up from reference TRBV7-2 and TRBJ2-5): GAGVSQSPSNKVTEKGKDVELRCDPISGHTALYWYRQSLGQGLEFLIYFQGNSAPDKSGLPSDRFSAERTGGSVSTLTIQRTQQEDSAVYLCASSPMGQEETQYFGPGTRLLVL.

This sequence joins TRBV5-4 and TRBJ2-6, with 7 nucleotides matching TRBD2. CDR3 size: 15 residues. V gave up 4 bases and J gave up 2 bases; unmatched junction bases: 3. CDR1 and CDR2 from the germline V gene are SGHNT and YYREEE (reference sequence). CDR3 residues: CASSPGGTGANVLTF. CDR3 in DNA: TGTGCCAGCAGCCCCGGGGGGACTGGGGCCAACGTCCTGACTTTC.